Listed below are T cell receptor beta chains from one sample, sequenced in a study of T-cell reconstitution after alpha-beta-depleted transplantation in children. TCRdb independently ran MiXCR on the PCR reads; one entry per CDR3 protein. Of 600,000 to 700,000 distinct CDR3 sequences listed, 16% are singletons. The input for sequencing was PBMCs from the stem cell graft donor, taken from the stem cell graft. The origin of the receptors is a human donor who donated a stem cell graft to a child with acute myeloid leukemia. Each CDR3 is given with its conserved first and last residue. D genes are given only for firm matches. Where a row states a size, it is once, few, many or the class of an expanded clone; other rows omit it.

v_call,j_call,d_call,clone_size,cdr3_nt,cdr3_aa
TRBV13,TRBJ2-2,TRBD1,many,TGTGCCAGCAGCTTAGACCACGGTGAGGACAGGGGGCGATTCAACACCGGGGAGCTGTTTTTT,CASSLDHGEDRGRFNTGELFF
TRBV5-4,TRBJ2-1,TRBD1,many,TGTGCCAGCAGCTCTCAAGTAGGAACCGGGACAGGGGGGTACAATGAGCAGTTCTTC,CASSSQVGTGTGGYNEQFF
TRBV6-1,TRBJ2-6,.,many,TGTGCCAGCAAGAGCCTCTCTGGGGCCAACGTCCTGACTTTC,CASKSLSGANVLTF
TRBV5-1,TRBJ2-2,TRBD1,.,TGCGCCAGCCGGACAGGGGCCACCGGGGAGCTGTTTTTT,CASRTGATGELFF
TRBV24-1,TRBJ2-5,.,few,TGTGCCACCAGTGACCGTGACAGCCAAGAGACCCAGTACTTC,CATSDRDSQETQYF
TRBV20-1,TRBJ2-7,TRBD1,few,TGCAGTGCTAGAGTTGAGACAGGGGTTTCCGAGCAGTACTTC,CSARVETGVSEQYF
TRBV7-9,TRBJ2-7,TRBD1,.,TGTGCCAGCAGTCTCACCCGGGACAGTGACTTC,CASSLTRDSDF
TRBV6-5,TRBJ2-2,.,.,TGTGCCAGCAGTTTAGTGGGGGCACCCAACACCGGGGAGCTGTTTTTT,CASSLVGAPNTGELFF
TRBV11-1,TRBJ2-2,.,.,TGTGCCAGCAGCTTAGGGCAGGGCGAGAACACCGGGGAGCTGTTTTTT,CASSLGQGENTGELFF
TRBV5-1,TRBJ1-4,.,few,TGCGCCAGCAGCTTTGGGGGGGACCCTGAAAAACTGTTTTTT,CASSFGGDPEKLFF
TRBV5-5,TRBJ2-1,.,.,TGTGCCAGCAGCCAGAGACAGGATCAGCATGAGCAGTTCTTC,CASSQRQDQHEQFF
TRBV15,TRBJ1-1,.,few,TGTGCCACCAGCAGAGAAAGCACGTCGAGAGCTTTCTTT,CATSRESTSRAFF
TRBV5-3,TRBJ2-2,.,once,TGTGCCATGAGCTTGCCTATTGTGACGAACACCGGGGAGCTGTTTTTT,CAMSLPIVTNTGELFF
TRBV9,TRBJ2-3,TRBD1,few,TGTGCCAGCAGCGTATCTTCCGGACAGGGAACAGATACGCAGTATTTT,CASSVSSGQGTDTQYF
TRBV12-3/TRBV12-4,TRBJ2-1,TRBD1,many,TGTGCCAGCAGCTTGGGACAGAACAATGAGCAGTTCTTC,CASSLGQNNEQFF
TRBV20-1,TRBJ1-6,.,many,TGCAGTGCTGTTATAAAATCGGGTTCACCCCTCCACTTT,CSAVIKSGSPLHF
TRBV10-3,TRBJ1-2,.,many,TGTGCCATCAGTGAGTCGTCCTATGGCTACACCTTC,CAISESSYGYTF
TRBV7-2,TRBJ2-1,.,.,TGTGCCAGCAGCCCAGGGACCCCCCGTACGTTCTTC,CASSPGTPRTFF
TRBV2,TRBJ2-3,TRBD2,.,TGTGCCAGCAAGCCGGGACTAGCGGACACAGATACGCAGTATTTT,CASKPGLADTDTQYF
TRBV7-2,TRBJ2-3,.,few,TGTGCCAGCAGCTTAGCGGTTACCCAACCCACAGATACGCAGTATTTT,CASSLAVTQPTDTQYF
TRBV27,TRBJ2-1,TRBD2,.,TGTGCCAGCAGTACACGAATAGCGGGCTCCTACAATGAGCAGTTCTTC,CASSTRIAGSYNEQFF
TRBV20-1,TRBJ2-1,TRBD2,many,TGCAGTGTTTTAGAGGGGCCTAGCGGGGGTTATGAGCAGTTCTTC,CSVLEGPSGGYEQFF
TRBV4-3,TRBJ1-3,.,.,TGCGCCAGCAGCCAAGGACAGCTCTCTGGAAACACCATATATTTT,CASSQGQLSGNTIYF
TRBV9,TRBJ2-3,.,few,TGTGCCAGCAGCGTAGATACGGGAATACCCACAGATACGCAGTATTTT,CASSVDTGIPTDTQYF
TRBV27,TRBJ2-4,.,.,TGTGCCAGCAGTTGGGGCCCGGGAAACATTCAGTACTTC,CASSWGPGNIQYF
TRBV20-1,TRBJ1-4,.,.,TGCAGTGCTGACAGACTCGAAAAACTGTTTTTT,CSADRLEKLFF
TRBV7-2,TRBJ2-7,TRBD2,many,TGTGCCAGCAGCTTCTTGACTAGCGGGGGGTCCTACGAGCAGTACTTC,CASSFLTSGGSYEQYF
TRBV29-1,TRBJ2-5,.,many,TGCAGCGTTGATGGGGGGAGAGAGACCCAGTACTTC,CSVDGGRETQYF
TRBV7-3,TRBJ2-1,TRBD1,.,TGTGCCAGCAGCTTTACAGGGGAAGGGCAGTTCTTC,CASSFTGEGQFF
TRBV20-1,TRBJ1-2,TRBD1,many,TGCAGTGCTAGAGATCGTCCGAGGAGGGGGCAAGGTGGCTACACCTTC,CSARDRPRRGQGGYTF
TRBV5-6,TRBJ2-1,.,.,TGTGCCAGCAGCTTGGCTCAGGGGATCGGGGCGTTCTTC,CASSLAQGIGAFF
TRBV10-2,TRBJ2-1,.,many,TGCGCCAGCAGAGGGGAAAGGAGTGTCAATGAGCAGTTCTTC,CASRGERSVNEQFF
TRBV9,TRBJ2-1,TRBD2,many,TGTGCCAGCAGCGTGGCTAGCGGGGGATCCTACAATGAGCAGTTCTTC,CASSVASGGSYNEQFF
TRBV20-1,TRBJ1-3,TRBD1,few,TGCAGTGCTAGTGCCAGGGGGTACTCTGGAAACACCATATATTTT,CSASARGYSGNTIYF
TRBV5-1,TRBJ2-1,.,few,TGCGCCAGCAGCTTTTCAGATCCCTCCTACAATGAGCAGTTCTTC,CASSFSDPSYNEQFF
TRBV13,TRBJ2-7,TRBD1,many,TGTGCCAGCAGCTTACAGGGGGACTCCTACGAGCAGTACTTC,CASSLQGDSYEQYF